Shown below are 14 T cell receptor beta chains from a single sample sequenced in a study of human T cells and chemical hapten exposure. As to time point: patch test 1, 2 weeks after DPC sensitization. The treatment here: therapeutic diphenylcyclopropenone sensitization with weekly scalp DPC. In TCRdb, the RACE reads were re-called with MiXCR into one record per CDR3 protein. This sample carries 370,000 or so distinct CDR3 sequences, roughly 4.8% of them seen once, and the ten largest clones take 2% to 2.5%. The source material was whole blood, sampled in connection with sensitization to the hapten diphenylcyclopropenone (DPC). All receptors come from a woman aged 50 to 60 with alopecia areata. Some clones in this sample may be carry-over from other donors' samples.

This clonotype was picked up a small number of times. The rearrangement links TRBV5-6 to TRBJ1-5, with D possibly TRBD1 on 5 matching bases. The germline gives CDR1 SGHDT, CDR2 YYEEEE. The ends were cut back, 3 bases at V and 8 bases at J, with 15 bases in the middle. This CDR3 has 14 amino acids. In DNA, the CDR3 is TGTGCCAGCAGCTCACCAGGGTTCAAGGAGCCCCAGCATTTT. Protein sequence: CASSSPGFKEPQHF.

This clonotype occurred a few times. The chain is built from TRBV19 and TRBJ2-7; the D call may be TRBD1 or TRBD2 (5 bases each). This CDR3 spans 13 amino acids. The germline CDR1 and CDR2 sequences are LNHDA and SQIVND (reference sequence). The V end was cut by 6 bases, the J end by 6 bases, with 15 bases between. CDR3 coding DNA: TGTGCCAGTAGCCTTGGGGGAGCCGCCGAGCAGTACTTC. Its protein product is CASSLGGAAEQYF.

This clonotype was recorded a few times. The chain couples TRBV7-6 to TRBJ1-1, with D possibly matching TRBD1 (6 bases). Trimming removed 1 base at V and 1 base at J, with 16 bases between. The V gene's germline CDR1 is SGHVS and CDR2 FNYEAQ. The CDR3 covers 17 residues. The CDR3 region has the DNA TGTGCCAGCAGCTTAGTCGAGACAGGCCATGCGAACACTGAAGCTTTCTTT. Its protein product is CASSLVETGHANTEAFF. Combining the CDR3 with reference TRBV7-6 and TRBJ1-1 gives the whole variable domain GAGVSQSPRYKVTKRGQDVALRCDPISGHVSLYWYRQALGQGPEFLTYFNYEAQQDKSGLPNDRFSAERPEGSISTLTIQRTEQRDSAMYRCASSLVETGHANTEAFFGQGTRLTVV.

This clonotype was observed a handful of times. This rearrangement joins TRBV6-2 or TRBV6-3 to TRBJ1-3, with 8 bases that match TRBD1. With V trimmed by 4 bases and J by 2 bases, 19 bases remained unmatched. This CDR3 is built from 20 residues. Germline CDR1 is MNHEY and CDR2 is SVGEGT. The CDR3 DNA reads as TGTGCCAGCAGTTCCACTCCGGACGAGGACAGGGAGGTAGCTGGAAACACCATATATTTT. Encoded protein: CASSSTPDEDREVAGNTIYF.

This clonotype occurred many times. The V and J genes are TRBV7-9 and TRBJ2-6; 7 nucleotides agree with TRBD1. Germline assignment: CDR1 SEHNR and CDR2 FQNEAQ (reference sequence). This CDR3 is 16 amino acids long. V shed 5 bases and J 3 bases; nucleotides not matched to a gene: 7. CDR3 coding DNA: TGTGCCAGCAGCCCAACTGGACAGGTTGGGGCCAACGTCCTGACTTTC. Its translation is CASSPTGQVGANVLTF.

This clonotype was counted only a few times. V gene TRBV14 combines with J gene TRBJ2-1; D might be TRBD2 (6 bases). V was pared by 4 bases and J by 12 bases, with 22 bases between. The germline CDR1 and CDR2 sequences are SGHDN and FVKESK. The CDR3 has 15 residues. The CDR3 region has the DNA TGTGCCAGCAGCCGGGGTGTAGGGACTCCCGAGGCGCAGTTCTTC. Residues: CASSRGVGTPEAQFF.

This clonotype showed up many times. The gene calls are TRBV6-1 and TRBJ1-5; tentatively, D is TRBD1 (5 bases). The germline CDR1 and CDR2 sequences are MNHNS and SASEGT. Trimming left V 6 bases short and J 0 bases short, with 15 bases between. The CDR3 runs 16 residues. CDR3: CASRAGTAYSNQPQHF. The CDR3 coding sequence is TGTGCCAGCAGGGCTGGGACGGCTTATAGCAATCAGCCCCAGCATTTT.

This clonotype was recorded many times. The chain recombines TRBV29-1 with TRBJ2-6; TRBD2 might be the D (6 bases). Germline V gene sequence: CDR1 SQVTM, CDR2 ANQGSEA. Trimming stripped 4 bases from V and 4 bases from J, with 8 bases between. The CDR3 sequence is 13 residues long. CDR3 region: CSVAGEGANVLTF. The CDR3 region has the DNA TGCAGCGTTGCGGGAGAAGGGGCCAACGTCCTGACTTTC.

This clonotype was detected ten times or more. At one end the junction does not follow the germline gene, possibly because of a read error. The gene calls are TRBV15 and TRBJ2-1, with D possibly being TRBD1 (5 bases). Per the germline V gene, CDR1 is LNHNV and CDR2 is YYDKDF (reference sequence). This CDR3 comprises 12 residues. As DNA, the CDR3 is TGTGCCACCAGTAGAGGTGGGGCAGAGCAGTTCTTC. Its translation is CATSRGGAEQFF.

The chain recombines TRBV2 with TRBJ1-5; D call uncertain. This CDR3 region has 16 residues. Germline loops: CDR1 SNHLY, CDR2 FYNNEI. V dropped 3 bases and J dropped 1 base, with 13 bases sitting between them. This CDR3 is CASSESWRESNQPQHF. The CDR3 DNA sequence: TGTGCCAGCAGTGAGAGCTGGAGGGAGAGCAATCAGCCCCAGCATTTT.

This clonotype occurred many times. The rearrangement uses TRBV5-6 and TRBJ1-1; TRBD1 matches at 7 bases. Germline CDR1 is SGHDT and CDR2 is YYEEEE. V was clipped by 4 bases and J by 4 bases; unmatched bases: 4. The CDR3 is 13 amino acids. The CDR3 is CASSPGTATEAFF. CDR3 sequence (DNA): TGTGCCAGCAGCCCCGGGACAGCCACTGAAGCTTTCTTT.

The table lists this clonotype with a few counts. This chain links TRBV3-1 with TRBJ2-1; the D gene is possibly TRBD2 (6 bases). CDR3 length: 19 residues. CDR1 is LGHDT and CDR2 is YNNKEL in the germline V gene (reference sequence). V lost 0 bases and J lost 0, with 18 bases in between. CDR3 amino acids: CASSQDLATLTSSYNEQFF. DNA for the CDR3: TGTGCCAGCAGCCAAGACCTAGCGACTCTTACCAGCTCCTACAATGAGCAGTTCTTC.

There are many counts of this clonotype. The CDR3 sequence is CASSLLTGGLAINYGYTF. The CDR3 nucleotides read TGTGCCAGCAGCCTACTTACAGGGGGCCTCGCGATTAACTATGGCTACACCTTC. This sequence joins TRBV3-1 and TRBJ1-2; 9 positions match TRBD1. This CDR3 comprises 18 residues. The V and J ends lost 4 bases and 1 base, in that order; junction bases with no gene match: 13. Per germline, CDR1 LGHDT and CDR2 YNNKEL (reference sequence).

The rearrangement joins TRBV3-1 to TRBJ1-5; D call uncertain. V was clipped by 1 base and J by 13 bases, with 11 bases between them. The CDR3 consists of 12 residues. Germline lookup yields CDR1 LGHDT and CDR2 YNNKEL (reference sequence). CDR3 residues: CASSQGYNSQHF. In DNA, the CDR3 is TGTGCCAGCAGCCAAGGGTACAACTCTCAGCATTTT.